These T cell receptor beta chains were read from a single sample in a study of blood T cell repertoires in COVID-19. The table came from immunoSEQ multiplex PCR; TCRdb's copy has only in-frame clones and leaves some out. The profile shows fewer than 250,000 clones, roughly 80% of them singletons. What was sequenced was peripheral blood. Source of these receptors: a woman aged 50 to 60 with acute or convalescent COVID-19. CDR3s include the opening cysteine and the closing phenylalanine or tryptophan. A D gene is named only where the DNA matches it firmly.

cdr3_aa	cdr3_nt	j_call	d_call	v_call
CASSRTSFLAKNIQYF	TGTGCCAGTAGCCGAACTAGCTTCTTAGCCAAAAACATTCAGTACTTC	TRBJ2-4	NA	TRBV19
CASSSTGTGYGYTF	TGTGCCAGCAGCTCTACCGGGACAGGGTATGGCTACACCTTC	TRBJ1-2	TRBD1	TRBV5-5
CASSSGPGATGELFF	TGTGCCAGTAGTTCGGGTCCAGGGGCGACCGGGGAGCTGTTTTTT	TRBJ2-2	NA	TRBV19
CASSFRTGGAYGYTF	TGTGCCAGCAGCTTTCGGACAGGGGGCGCCTATGGCTACACCTTC	TRBJ1-2	TRBD1	TRBV3-1/TRBV3-2
CASSLGTSGYYEQYF	TGTGCCAGCTCCCTAGGGACTAGCGGATATTACGAGCAGTACTTC	TRBJ2-7	TRBD2	TRBV5-6
CASSIEGEGSLAKNIQYF	TGTGCCAGTAGTATAGAAGGGGAAGGTTCCTTAGCCAAAAACATTCAGTACTTC	TRBJ2-4	NA	TRBV19
CASSSWTGGAYGYTF	TGTGCCAGCAGTTCCTGGACAGGGGGTGCCTATGGCTACACCTTC	TRBJ1-2	TRBD1	TRBV27
CASRREGLAYTGELFF	TGTGCCAGCAGAAGGGAGGGGCTAGCGTACACCGGGGAGCTGTTTTTT	TRBJ2-2	TRBD2	TRBV9
CASSSRDTYGYTF	TGTGCCAGCAGCTCTCGGGACACCTATGGCTACACCTTC	TRBJ1-2	NA	TRBV12-3/TRBV12-4
CASSLSGGNNEQFF	TGTGCCAGCAGCCTAAGTGGAGGGAACAATGAGCAGTTCTTC	TRBJ2-1	NA	TRBV3-1/TRBV3-2
CASSPQGGVNTEAFF	TGTGCCAGCAGCCCACAGGGAGGGGTGAACACTGAAGCTTTCTTT	TRBJ1-1	NA	TRBV7-8